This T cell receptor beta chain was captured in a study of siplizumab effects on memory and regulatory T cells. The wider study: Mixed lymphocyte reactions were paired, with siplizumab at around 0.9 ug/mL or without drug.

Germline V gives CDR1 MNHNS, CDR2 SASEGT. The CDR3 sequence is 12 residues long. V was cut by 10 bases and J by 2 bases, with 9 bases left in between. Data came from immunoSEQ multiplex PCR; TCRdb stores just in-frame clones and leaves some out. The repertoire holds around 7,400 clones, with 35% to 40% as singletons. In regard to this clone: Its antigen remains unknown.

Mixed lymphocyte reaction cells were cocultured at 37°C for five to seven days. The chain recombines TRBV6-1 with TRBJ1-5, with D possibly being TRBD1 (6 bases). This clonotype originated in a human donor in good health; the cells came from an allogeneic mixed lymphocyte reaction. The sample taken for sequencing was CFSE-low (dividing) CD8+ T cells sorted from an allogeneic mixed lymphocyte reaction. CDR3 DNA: TGTGCCACCCGACAGGGCAATCAGCCCCAGCATTTT. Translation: CATRQGNQPQHF.